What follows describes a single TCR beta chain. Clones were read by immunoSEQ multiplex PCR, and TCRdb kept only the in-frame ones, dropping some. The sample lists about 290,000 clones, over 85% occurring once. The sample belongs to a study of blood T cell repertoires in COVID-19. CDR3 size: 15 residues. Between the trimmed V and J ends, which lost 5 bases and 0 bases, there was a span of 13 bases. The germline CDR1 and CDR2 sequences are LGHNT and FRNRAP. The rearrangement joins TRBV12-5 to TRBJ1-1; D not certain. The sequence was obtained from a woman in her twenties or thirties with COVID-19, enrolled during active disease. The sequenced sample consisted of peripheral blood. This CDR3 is CASGDPDKMNTEAFF. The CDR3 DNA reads TGTGCTAGTGGTGACCCAGACAAGATGAACACTGAAGCTTTCTTT.